This T cell receptor (beta chain) was recovered during a study of identical twins. This clonotype has just a few counts. Trimming pared 1 base from V and 7 bases from J, leaving 8 bases between. The CDR3 consists of 14 residues. Germline CDR1 is MGHRA and CDR2 is YSYEKL. TCRdb redid the calling of the 5' RACE reads with MiXCR, one entry per CDR3 protein. The data contain 410,000 or so distinct CDR3 sequences, around 18% of them singletons. The TCR originated in a man aged 45 to 65 in good health. The V gene is TRBV4-1, the J gene TRBJ1-6; D gene uncertain. The specimen was naive T cells sorted from blood. This chain's CDR3 is CASSQVRLNSPLHF. CDR3 nucleotides: TGCGCCAGCAGCCAAGTTAGGCTCAATTCACCCCTCCACTTT.